The rows below give T cell receptor beta chains drawn from one sample of a study of T-cell memory formation after mild COVID-19. TCRdb called the 5' RACE reads again in MiXCR, with one record for every CDR3 protein. The sample records around 90,000 distinct CDR3 sequences, approximately 15% being singletons. Material: PBMCs or a T cell subset sorted from them (not recorded which). The receptors were gathered from a man between 18 and 29 years old who had mild COVID-19 (a few samples of this study predate the infection). Cell type and time point are not known. Each CDR3 is given with its conserved first and last residue. The D gene is left open where the match is weak. Expanded clones get a size class; other rows say once, few or many, or leave the size out.

>14|few|TRBV6-1|TRBD2|TRBJ2-7
CASDEPGLRYEQYF
TGTGCCAGCGACGAACCGGGACTACGCTACGAGCAGTACTTC
>14|few|TRBV4-3|.|TRBJ2-1
CASSQARTPHEQFF
TGCGCCAGCAGCCAAGCTCGGACTCCCCATGAGCAGTTCTTC
>14|few|TRBV20-1|TRBD1|TRBJ1-5
CSAWDRVTNQPQHF
TGCAGTGCTTGGGACAGGGTTACCAATCAGCCCCAGCATTTT
>16|.|TRBV10-3|TRBD2|TRBJ2-3
CAIRRTSGVPTDTQYF
TGTGCCATCAGACGGACTAGCGGGGTTCCCACAGATACGCAGTATTTT
>15|.|TRBV29-1|.|TRBJ2-4
CSVEDPGTAKNIQYF
TGCAGCGTTGAAGATCCGGGGACCGCCAAAAACATTCAGTACTTC
>13|.|TRBV11-2|.|TRBJ2-5
CASSGEEQETQYF
TGTGCCAGCAGTGGCGAGGAACAAGAGACCCAGTACTTC
>18|many|TRBV4-1|TRBD2|TRBJ2-1
CASAAGTRTSGGLDEQFF
TGCGCCAGCGCCGCCGGGACAAGGACTAGCGGGGGGCTGGATGAGCAGTTCTTC
>15|.|TRBV6-5|TRBD1|TRBJ2-3
CASSYEGQATDTQYF
TGTGCCAGCAGTTACGAGGGACAGGCCACAGATACGCAGTATTTT
>15|few|TRBV7-9|TRBD2|TRBJ2-1
CAAPDGGSSYNEQFF
TGTGCAGCCCCGGACGGCGGGAGCTCCTACAATGAGCAGTTCTTC
>14|few|TRBV28|.|TRBJ1-1
CASSLTRVNTEAFF
TGTGCCAGCAGTTTAACTAGGGTGAACACTGAAGCTTTCTTT
>15|few|TRBV10-3|.|TRBJ2-7
CAISHGRGESYEQYF
TGTGCCATCAGCCACGGTAGGGGGGAGTCCTACGAGCAGTACTTC
>10|.|TRBV7-9|.|TRBJ2-3
CASARDTQYF
TGTGCCAGCGCGAGGGATACGCAGTATTTT
>17|few|TRBV5-5|.|TRBJ1-1
CASSLDGILRFHTEAFF
TGTGCCAGCAGCTTGGACGGGATCCTTCGGTTTCACACTGAAGCTTTCTTT
>13|few|TRBV29-1|.|TRBJ1-5
CSVSDTLDQPQHF
TGCAGCGTATCAGACACATTGGATCAGCCCCAGCATTTT
>14|few|TRBV7-9|.|TRBJ2-5
CASSPRDYQETQYF
TGTGCCAGCAGCCCGCGGGACTACCAAGAGACCCAGTACTTC
>16|few|TRBV7-3|.|TRBJ2-6
CASSLTGSSGANVLTF
TGTGCCAGCAGCTTAACGGGTAGCTCTGGGGCCAACGTCCTGACTTTC
>17|.|TRBV10-1|.|TRBJ2-3
CASSPTGTQGGTDTQYF
TGCGCCAGCAGCCCGACCGGGACCCAGGGGGGGACAGATACGCAGTATTTT
>16|few|TRBV7-9|TRBD2|TRBJ2-4
CASSIGQRGDLDIQYF
TGTGCCAGCAGCATTGGCCAGCGGGGGGACCTGGACATTCAGTACTTC
>15|few|TRBV5-1|.|TRBJ2-3
CASSLSPSLTDTQYF
TGCGCCAGCAGCTTGTCACCCAGTCTCACAGATACGCAGTATTTT
>13|few|TRBV29-1|.|TRBJ2-2
CSVETRKAGELFF
TGCAGCGTTGAAACTCGGAAGGCCGGGGAGCTGTTTTTT
>14|many|TRBV7-6|.|TRBJ2-5
CASSRQVLRETQYF
TGTGCCAGCAGCCGACAGGTTTTGAGGGAGACCCAGTACTTC
>17|.|TRBV6-2/TRBV6-3|TRBD2|TRBJ2-3
CASIPGPGLAFTDTQYF
TGTGCCAGCATACCCGGACCGGGACTAGCTTTCACAGATACGCAGTATTTT
>12|.|TRBV24-1|.|TRBJ2-7
CATSDLRGEQYF
TGTGCCACCAGTGATTTGAGGGGGGAGCAGTACTTC
>15|many|TRBV7-2|.|TRBJ1-3
CASSSDGGGGNTIYF
TGTGCCAGCAGCTCAGATGGGGGTGGTGGAAACACCATATATTTT
>15|few|TRBV11-2|.|TRBJ2-7
CASSLDFRGTYEQYF
TGTGCCAGCAGCTTAGATTTCAGGGGTACCTACGAGCAGTACTTC
>13|.|TRBV15|.|TRBJ2-3
CATSMGSTDTQYF
TGTGCCACCAGCATGGGGAGCACAGATACGCAGTATTTT
>15|.|TRBV5-1|TRBD1|TRBJ2-2
CASSLRQGVAGELFF
TGCGCCAGCAGCTTGAGACAGGGGGTTGCTGGGGAGCTGTTTTTT
>15|few|TRBV30|.|TRBJ1-4
CAWSAGHSFGEKLFF
TGTGCCTGGAGCGCAGGACATTCGTTCGGTGAAAAACTGTTTTTT
>15|few|TRBV4-3|.|TRBJ2-2
CASSHQEGYTGELFF
TGCGCCAGCAGCCACCAGGAGGGGTACACCGGGGAGCTGTTTTTT
>17|few|TRBV21-1|.|TRBJ2-4
CASSIGTGKLAKNIQYF
TGTGCCAGCAGCATAGGGACAGGGAAACTAGCCAAAAACATTCAGTACTTC
>15|.|TRBV12-3/TRBV12-4|TRBD1|TRBJ1-2
CASSPTGQGYSGYTF
TGTGCCAGCAGTCCAACGGGACAGGGTTACAGTGGCTACACCTTC
>13|.|TRBV25-1|.|TRBJ2-1
CASSETTYNEQFF
TGTGCCAGCAGTGAGACCACCTACAATGAGCAGTTCTTC
>13|.|TRBV2|TRBD1|TRBJ2-1
CASSYRGVREQFF
TGTGCCAGCAGTTACAGGGGGGTTCGCGAGCAGTTCTTC
>15|few|TRBV29-1|.|TRBJ2-5
CSVSGLHRYIETQYF
TGCAGCGTCTCCGGGCTCCACCGGTATATTGAGACCCAGTACTTC
>12|few|TRBV25-1|.|TRBJ1-5
CASSEGVQPQHF
TGTGCCAGCAGTGAGGGGGTTCAGCCCCAGCATTTT
>16|.|TRBV11-2|.|TRBJ2-5
CASSPGYRQNQETQYF
TGTGCCAGCAGCCCGGGATATCGACAGAACCAAGAGACCCAGTACTTC
>12|.|TRBV10-2|TRBD2|TRBJ2-1
CASSPASGDLHF
TGCGCCAGCAGCCCCGCTAGCGGGGACCTACACTTC
>14|.|TRBV24-1|.|TRBJ2-7
CATSDPRGSYEQYF
TGTGCCACCAGTGACCCCAGAGGATCCTACGAGCAGTACTTC
>14|.|TRBV20-1|TRBD1|TRBJ2-7
CSAKWGQGPYEQYF
TGCAGTGCTAAATGGGGACAGGGCCCCTACGAGCAGTACTTC
>14|.|TRBV15|.|TRBJ2-2
CATSRARGTGELFF
TGTGCCACCAGCAGAGCCCGTGGCACCGGGGAGCTGTTTTTT
>15|few|TRBV25-1|TRBD2|TRBJ2-1
CASSESWTRWNEQFF
TGTGCCAGCAGTGAATCGTGGACTAGGTGGAATGAGCAGTTCTTC
>14|.|TRBV7-2|.|TRBJ1-2
CASSVTGFNYGYTF
TGTGCCAGCAGCGTTACGGGGTTTAACTATGGCTACACCTTC
>15|.|TRBV12-3/TRBV12-4|TRBD2|TRBJ2-4
CASSPTSGGGSIQYF
TGTGCCAGCAGTCCGACTAGCGGGGGAGGGAGCATTCAGTACTTC
>21|few|TRBV6-5|TRBD1|TRBJ1-2
CASSSDLGTGGEELTYYGYTF
TGTGCCAGCAGTTCCGACCTCGGGACAGGGGGAGAAGAGCTAACGTACTATGGCTACACCTTC
>13|few|TRBV7-6|.|TRBJ2-7
CASSSTPPYEQYF
TGTGCCAGCAGCAGCACGCCCCCCTACGAGCAGTACTTC